What follows describes a single T cell receptor (beta chain). Its specificity is unknown. The time point here: peak reinfection, 3 to 8 weeks after reinfection detection. TCR sequencing was done directly ex vivo on sorted cells, without expansion in vitro. This sample was taken from a study of memory CD8 T cells in hepatitis C reinfection. Turning to the study itself: Chronic HCV followed reinfection in a couple of donors who cleared primary infection. HCV reinfection: RNA-positive following two negative tests at least 60 days apart. Peak reinfection samples were taken 3 to 8 weeks after detection. Study-wide findings and caveats: With about 5 donors, public clonotype conclusions could not be definitive.

V shed 4 bases and J 0 bases; nucleotides not matched to a gene: 13. The CDR3 is 20 amino acids. CDR1 MGHRA and CDR2 YSYEKL come from the germline V gene. Profiled with immunoSEQ multiplex PCR; TCRdb holds only in-frame clones, not every one. Seen here are about 47,000 clones, roughly 90% observed once, and the top ten hold 1.2%. The sequence was collected from a man aged 18 to 29 with hepatitis C virus infection. This chain joins TRBV4-1 and TRBJ2-3; 13 positions match TRBD2. Specimen: naive CD8+ T cells sorted from blood. The CDR3 region is CASSLPPGTSGTSSTDTQYF. For the CDR3, the DNA is TGCGCCAGCAGCCTCCCTCCCGGGACTAGCGGGACCTCTAGCACAGATACGCAGTATTTT.